The 19 T cell receptor beta chains listed next were all sequenced from one sample in a study of beta chain features in type 1 diabetes. The entirety of the isolated RNA underwent reverse transcription, so expressed TCRB transcripts were sequenced. Profiled with immunoSEQ multiplex PCR; TCRdb holds only in-frame clones, not every one. Of 250,000 to 350,000 clones listed, about 11% were seen once; the top ten hold 0.015%. Sequences were obtained from naive CD4+ T cells from blood. The receptor source for this set is a woman aged 30 to 39 in good health.

The sample holds a few counts of this clone. The chain couples TRBV18 to TRBJ2-7; 7 nucleotides align to TRBD1. After removal of 1 base from V and 0 bases from J, the junction contained 9 bases not matched to a gene. The CDR3 consists of 17 residues. Germline assignment: CDR1 KGHSH and CDR2 LQKENI. The DNA for the CDR3 is TGTGCCAGCTCACCACTAGGGCCCAGGGGGATCTCCTACGAGCAGTACTTC. Translating it yields CASSPLGPRGISYEQYF.

The genes are TRBV5-1 and TRBJ2-4, with 10 bases that match TRBD1. The junction had 6 bases not matched to a gene; V was cut back by 4 bases and J by 8 bases. The CDR3 extends over 14 amino acids. The V gene's germline CDR1 is SGHRS and CDR2 YFSETQ. CDR3 bases: TGCGCCAGCAGCGAGGGACAGGGGATAGACATTCAGTACTTC. This translates into CASSEGQGIDIQYF.

The chain is built from TRBV13 and TRBJ1-1; 7 nucleotides line up with TRBD1. This CDR3 region has 14 residues. With 2 bases clipped from V and 3 bases from J, the junction kept 3 bases outside the gene matches. Germline CDR1 and CDR2: PRHDT and FYEKMQ (reference sequence). CDR3 residues: CASSLQGGDTEAFF. CDR3 bases: TGTGCCAGCAGCTTACAGGGGGGAGACACTGAAGCTTTCTTT.

The gene calls are TRBV7-3 and TRBJ2-1, with a possible D match to TRBD1 (6 bases). Germline values: CDR1 SGHTA, CDR2 FQGTGA. The CDR3 consists of 12 residues. The V end lost 4 bases, the J end lost 6 bases, and 7 bases lay between the germline ends. The DNA of the CDR3 is TGTGCCAGCAGCTCACAGGGCAATGAGCAGTTCTTC. It is translated as CASSSQGNEQFF.

In this sample, this clone turned up a few times. V usage is TRBV11-2 and J usage is TRBJ2-7; D gene ambiguous. Per the germline V gene, CDR1 is SGHAT and CDR2 is FQNNGV. This CDR3 has 14 residues. Trimming cost V 1 base and J 4 bases, with 11 bases left between them. CDR3 in DNA: TGTGCCAGCAGCTTAGTGGCAGTCCGTTACGAGCAGTACTTC. Translating it yields CASSLVAVRYEQYF.

The chain links TRBV9 to TRBJ1-1; possibly TRBD1 for D (6 bases). Germline V CDR1 and CDR2: SGDLS, YYNGEE. This CDR3 region has 16 residues. The V gene lost 0 bases and the J gene lost 4 bases, with 16 bases spanning the gap. Written as DNA, the CDR3 is TGTGCCAGCAGCGTAGCTGGGGGTGTCAGGGGCACTGAAGCTTTCTTT. Its translation is CASSVAGGVRGTEAFF. The full variable domain, with the rest looked up from reference TRBV9 and TRBJ1-1, is DSGVTQTPKHLITATGQRVTLRCSPRSGDLSVYWYQQSLDQGLQFLIQYYNGEERAKGNILERFSAQQFPDLHSELNLSSLELGDSALYFCASSVAGGVRGTEAFFGQGTRLTVV.

The chain employs TRBV18 and TRBJ2-5, with D maybe TRBD2 (5 bases). Germline lookup yields CDR1 KGHSH and CDR2 LQKENI. The CDR3 loop spans 15 amino acids. The germline V and J ends were trimmed by 6 bases and 0 bases, with 14 bases remaining between them. The CDR3 protein is CASSPGSGNQETQYF. The CDR3 DNA follows: TGTGCCAGCTCCCCCGGGTCCGGGAACCAAGAGACCCAGTACTTC. Combining the CDR3 with reference TRBV18 and TRBJ2-5 gives the whole variable domain NAGVMQNPRHLVRRRGQEARLRCSPMKGHSHVYWYRQLPEEGLKFMVYLQKENIIDESGMPKERFSAEFPKEGPSILRIQQVVRGDSAAYFCASSPGSGNQETQYFGPGTRLLVL.

This clone occurred a few times. V and J are TRBV9 and TRBJ2-3; D is perhaps TRBD1 (6 bases). The germline V gene encodes CDR1 SGDLS and CDR2 YYNGEE. The V gene lost 3 bases and the J gene lost 6 bases, with 20 bases spanning the gap. The CDR3 spans 16 residues. Here the CDR3 reads CASSETRTRGGDTQYF. CDR3 in DNA: TGTGCCAGCAGCGAGACACGGACCAGGGGTGGGGATACGCAGTATTTT.

The gene calls are TRBV7-3 and TRBJ2-7; D remains unclear. Per germline, CDR1 SGHTA and CDR2 FQGTGA. V shed 5 bases and J shed 0 bases, with 8 bases lying between them. CDR3 length: 13 amino acids. The CDR3 here is CASSRLSSYEQYF. The CDR3 nucleotides are TGTGCCAGCAGCCGACTTAGCTCCTACGAGCAGTACTTC.

The chain employs TRBV5-4 and TRBJ2-1; 8 nucleotides align to TRBD2. This CDR3 spans 16 amino acids. With 4 bases clipped from V and 2 bases from J, the junction kept 8 bases outside the gene matches. Germline CDR1 SGHNT, CDR2 YYREEE (reference sequence). The CDR3 region has the DNA TGTGCCAGCAGCGGGTGGTATAGCGGGACCTACAATGAGCAGTTCTTC. It is translated as CASSGWYSGTYNEQFF.

The gene calls are TRBV2 and TRBJ1-4, with 8 bases aligning to TRBD1. The CDR3 sequence is 14 residues long. V was pared by 5 bases and J by 2 bases, with 1 base of the junction left unmatched. CDR1 is SNHLY, CDR2 FYNNEI, per germline. In DNA form, the CDR3 reads TGTGCCAGCAGTTGGGACAGGACTAATGAAAAACTGTTTTTT. It encodes CASSWDRTNEKLFF.

The chain joins TRBV7-2 to TRBJ1-2, with D tentatively TRBD1 (5 bases). The length of the CDR3 is 15 residues. Trimming stripped 3 bases from V and 3 bases from J, with 14 bases between. Germline assignment: CDR1 SGHTA and CDR2 FQGNSA. CDR3 in amino acids: CASSFPDRGDYGYTF. The CDR3 DNA follows: TGTGCCAGCAGCTTTCCGGACCGGGGGGACTATGGCTACACCTTC.

This chain links TRBV5-6 with TRBJ2-3; D might be TRBD1 (5 bases). Germline lookup yields CDR1 SGHDT and CDR2 YYEEEE. Between the trimmed V and J ends, which lost 1 base and 1 base, there was a span of 7 bases. CDR3 size: 14 residues. The CDR3 region is CASSLLQGTDTQYF. In DNA form, the CDR3 reads TGTGCCAGCAGCTTGCTACAGGGCACAGATACGCAGTATTTT.

The rearrangement links TRBV7-2 to TRBJ1-1; weak D call: TRBD1 (5 bases). The CDR3 runs 15 residues. The germline CDR1 and CDR2 sequences are SGHTA and FQGNSA. Deletions cut 2 bases from V and 4 bases from J, with 14 bases between. The CDR3 sequence is CASSLKLGGSTEAFF. DNA of the CDR3: TGTGCCAGCAGCTTAAAGCTGGGGGGGAGCACTGAAGCTTTCTTT.

This clone was seen a handful of times. The chain links TRBV7-2 to TRBJ2-5; 10 bases are a match to TRBD1. Germline CDR1 is SGHTA and CDR2 is FQGNSA. With 2 bases clipped from V and 4 bases from J, the junction kept 1 base outside the gene matches. The CDR3 is 14 residues long. CDR3 bases: TGTGCCAGCAGCTTAAGACAGGGGGCAGAGACCCAGTACTTC. Residues: CASSLRQGAETQYF.

This clone has more than one count but fewer than ten. The chain links TRBV28 to TRBJ2-3; D remains unclear. In germline, CDR1 is MDHEN, CDR2 SYDVKM. V gave up 2 bases and J gave up 0 bases, with 9 bases separating them. This CDR3 is 15 amino acids long. The CDR3 is CASSLRSGSTDTQYF. DNA of the CDR3: TGTGCCAGCAGTTTAAGATCCGGGAGCACAGATACGCAGTATTTT.

The rearrangement uses TRBV7-9 and TRBJ2-7; 7 nucleotides agree with TRBD2. Trimming took 1 base from V and 4 from J; bases not matched to a gene: 7. Germline V gene sequence: CDR1 SEHNR, CDR2 FQNEAQ (reference sequence). This CDR3 is built from 15 residues. This CDR3 is CASSLVGGRDYEQYF. As DNA, the CDR3 is TGTGCCAGCAGCTTAGTAGGCGGGAGAGATTACGAGCAGTACTTC.

This clone was seen only a few times. The V and J genes are TRBV15 and TRBJ2-7, with TRBD2 matching 9 bases. J was trimmed by 0 bases and V by 6 bases; bases with no gene match: 3. In germline, CDR1 is LNHNV, CDR2 YYDKDF (reference sequence). The CDR3 sequence is 14 residues long. This CDR3 reads CATRLSGSSYEQYF. CDR3 nucleotides: TGTGCCACCAGACTTAGCGGGAGCTCCTACGAGCAGTACTTC.

In this sample, this clone turned up a few times. The chain couples TRBV9 to TRBJ2-2, with 8 bases fitting TRBD1. The CDR3 loop spans 13 amino acids. Germline trimming cut 3 bases from V and 8 bases from J; bases unmatched to any gene: 3. CDR1 and CDR2 (germline): SGDLS, YYNGEE. CDR3 nucleotide sequence: TGTGCCAGCAGCGCGGACAGGGTGGGGGAGCTGTTTTTT. It is translated as CASSADRVGELFF.